Detailed here is one TCR beta chain. These data belong to a study of T cell responses to AZD1222 COVID-19 vaccine. Profiling relied on immunoSEQ multiplex PCR, and the TCRdb table lists in-frame clones only, not all of them. The profile shows some 150,000 clones, more than 75% of them singletons. The sequences come from peripheral blood, collected 28 days after the second AZD1222 dose. The clonotype was recovered from an adult who received the AZD1222 COVID-19 vaccine.

DNA for the CDR3: TGTGCCAGCGGGTCAGGGGCTGGGATCTTTGAAGCTTTCTTT. This codes for CASGSGAGIFEAFF. The chain joins TRBV6-5 to TRBJ1-1; tentatively, D is TRBD1 (6 bases). The CDR3 covers 14 residues. Per germline, CDR1 MNHEY and CDR2 SVGAGI. Trimming removed 8 bases at V and 7 bases at J, with 20 bases between.